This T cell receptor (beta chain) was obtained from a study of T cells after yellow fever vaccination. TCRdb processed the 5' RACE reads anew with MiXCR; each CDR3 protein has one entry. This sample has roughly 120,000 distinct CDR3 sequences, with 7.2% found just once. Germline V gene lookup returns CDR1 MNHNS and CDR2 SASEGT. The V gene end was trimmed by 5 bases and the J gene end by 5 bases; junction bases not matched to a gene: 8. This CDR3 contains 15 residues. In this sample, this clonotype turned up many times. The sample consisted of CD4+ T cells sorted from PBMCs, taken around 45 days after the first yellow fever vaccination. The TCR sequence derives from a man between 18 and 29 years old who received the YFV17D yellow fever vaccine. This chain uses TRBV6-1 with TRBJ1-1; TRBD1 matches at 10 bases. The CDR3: CASSQRTGGRTEAFF. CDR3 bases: TGTGCCAGCAGTCAACGGACAGGGGGGCGGACTGAAGCTTTCTTT.